What follows are 10 T cell receptor beta chains derived from one specimen sequenced in a study of T cell changes during pregnancy in multiple sclerosis (dated by TCRdb to about 2019). The method behind the library was the immunoSEQ multiplex PCR assay. Entries here come from immuneACCESS through TCRdb and include only in-frame sequences with V and J called. Some clones fail to appear in such tables; in the studies checked, an unresolved V gene covers under half of the shortfall, and the cause of the remainder is unknown. The sample table lists tens of thousands of clones, roughly 90% of them with a count of one. Approximately 2.2% of the sample is taken by the ten largest. This sample comprised peripheral blood, obtained in the first trimester of pregnancy. These receptors all stem from a female donor with multiple sclerosis, enrolled in a pregnancy study.

The chain combines TRBV25-1 with TRBJ2-1, with 7 bases aligning to TRBD1. CDR1 and CDR2 (germline): MGHDK, SYGVNS. The CDR3 is made up of 15 amino acids. Trimming cost V 1 base and J 10 bases; bases outside gene matches: 10. The CDR3 bases are TGTGCCAGCAGTGAATTGCTCCCGACAGGGCCCGAGCAGTTCTTC. This translates into CASSELLPTGPEQFF. The whole variable domain, remainder taken from reference TRBV25-1 and TRBJ2-1, is EADIYQTPRYLVIGTGKKITLECSQTMGHDKMYWYQQDPGMELHLIHYSYGVNSTEKGDLSSESTVSRIRTEHFPLTLESARPSHTSQYLCASSELLPTGPEQFFGPGTRLTVL.

The chain employs TRBV5-6 and TRBJ2-3; 9 bases fit TRBD2. This CDR3 contains 16 residues. V was clipped by 1 base and J by 0 bases; unmatched bases: 3. The germline V gene has CDR1 SGHDT and CDR2 YYEEEE. The CDR3 sequence: CASSLSSGISTDTQYF. In nucleotides, the CDR3 is TGTGCCAGCAGCTTGTCTAGCGGGATCAGCACAGATACGCAGTATTTT.

The chain joins TRBV4-2 to TRBJ1-5, with 7 bases identical to TRBD1. The CDR3 totals 14 residues. In germline, CDR1 is LGHNA, CDR2 YNFKEQ. V lost 3 bases and J lost 6; bases outside the gene matches: 5. CDR3 in amino acids: CASSHGGGSQPQHF. Written as DNA, the CDR3 is TGTGCCAGCAGCCATGGAGGGGGCAGTCAGCCCCAGCATTTT.

The chain couples TRBV11-2 to TRBJ2-3, with 8 nucleotides matching TRBD2. The germline gives CDR1 SGHAT, CDR2 FQNNGV. CDR3 size: 17 residues. J gave up 5 bases and V 5 bases, and 15 bases lay outside the gene matches. The CDR3 DNA reads TGTGCCAGCAGCCTGAGGATGGTAGCGGGAATGGAAGATACGCAGTATTTT. Translation: CASSLRMVAGMEDTQYF.

The CDR3 DNA follows: TGTGCCAGCAGTAGAGGGGGAGCGGGCACAGATACGCAGTATTTT. This encodes CASSRGGAGTDTQYF. This rearrangement joins TRBV27 to TRBJ2-3; possibly TRBD1 for D (6 bases). The V gene's germline CDR1 is MNHEY and CDR2 SMNVEV (reference sequence). This CDR3 has 15 residues. V lost 5 bases to trimming and J lost 1 base, with 13 bases between them.

V and J are TRBV10-3 and TRBJ2-1; D not certain. V was clipped by 2 bases and J by 7 bases, with 9 bases between them. Per germline, CDR1 ENHRY and CDR2 SYGVKD. CDR3 length equals 13 residues. Written as DNA, the CDR3 is TGTGCCATCAGTGAGGGCTACAGTAATGAGCAGTTCTTC. Its translation is CAISEGYSNEQFF.

This clone was picked up one time. The chain carries TRBV11-3 and TRBJ2-2; D unresolved. The ends were cut back, 0 bases at V and 3 bases at J, with 14 bases in the middle. Germline loops: CDR1 SGHNT, CDR2 YENEEA. The CDR3 sequence is 17 residues long. The CDR3 sequence is CASSLERNALYTGELFF. The CDR3 DNA follows: TGTGCCAGCAGCTTAGAGCGGAACGCCTTGTACACCGGGGAGCTGTTTTTT.

The V call is TRBV4-2, the J call TRBJ2-7, with 8 bases lining up with TRBD2. The CDR3 has 16 amino acids. The germline V gene has CDR1 LGHNA and CDR2 YNFKEQ. Trimming cost V 0 bases and J 4 bases; bases outside gene matches: 8. The CDR3 is CASSQDPAGASYEQYF. The CDR3 nucleotides are TGTGCCAGCAGCCAAGACCCAGCGGGAGCCTCGTACGAGCAGTACTTC.

The rearrangement joins TRBV6-5 to TRBJ2-7, with 7 bases matching TRBD1. Unmatched junction bases numbered 6, after V lost 5 bases and J lost 2 bases. CDR1 and CDR2 (germline): MNHEY, SVGAGI. The CDR3 totals 14 residues. CDR3 loop: CASSQRGTAYEQYF. Written as DNA, the CDR3 is TGTGCCAGCAGTCAAAGAGGGACAGCCTACGAGCAGTACTTC.

The chain is built from TRBV5-1 and TRBJ2-2; 12 nucleotides agree with TRBD2. CDR3 length: 17 amino acids. Germline assignment: CDR1 SGHRS and CDR2 YFSETQ. The J segment lost 4 bases and the V segment lost 5 bases, leaving 9 bases of the junction unmatched. The CDR3 DNA follows: TGCGCCAGCAGTCACCGGACTAGCGGGACGGGCACCGGGGAGCTGTTTTTT. Protein product: CASSHRTSGTGTGELFF.